The 14 T cell receptor beta chains below come from one sample, sequenced in a study of blood T cells in healthy people across ages. Using a J-beta primer mix together with a sample-barcoded 5' primer, a second PCR was run for about 6 to 12 cycles. TCRdb used MiXCR to reprocess the 5' RACE reads, holding one entry per CDR3 protein. This table has 1,500,000 or so distinct CDR3 sequences, roughly 59% appearing once. The source material was blood. All receptors derive from a man between 18 and 29 years old in good health.

The chain uses TRBV20-1 and TRBJ2-7, with D tentatively TRBD1 (6 bases). The V and J ends lost 3 bases and 7 bases respectively, with 19 bases between them. Looked up from germline, CDR1 is DFQATT and CDR2 is SNEGSKA (reference sequence). The CDR3 extends over 14 amino acids. The CDR3 loop reads CSARPGQPYNEQYF. In DNA, the CDR3 is TGCAGTGCTAGGCCTGGACAGCCGTACAATGAGCAGTACTTC.

This clonotype came up a few times. The chain is built from TRBV12-3 or TRBV12-4 and TRBJ1-2; D gene unclear. The V and J ends lost 4 bases and 6 bases respectively, with 36 bases between them. The CDR3 contains 21 residues. The CDR3 DNA reads as TGTGCCAGCAGTTCCATTATTTGGTCGATAAGCTCATGGGAGATGGCTGATGGCTACACCTTC. Translating it yields CASSSIIWSISSWEMADGYTF.

V gene TRBV3-1 combines with J gene TRBJ2-6; D is unresolved. The CDR3 extends over 16 amino acids. The ends were cut back, 0 bases at V and 2 bases at J, with 8 bases in the middle. Looked up from germline, CDR1 is LGHDT and CDR2 is YNNKEL (reference sequence). CDR3: CASSQEVVAGANVLTF. The CDR3 nucleotides read TGTGCCAGCAGCCAAGAAGTAGTGGCTGGGGCCAACGTCCTGACTTTC.

The chain has TRBV21-1 and TRBJ2-7; the D call in the table, TRBD2, was not verified against the DNA. TRBV21-1 is described as a pseudogene. The CDR3 extends over 15 amino acids. DNA of the CDR3: TGTGCCAGCAGCAAAGTTCTAGTCAGCTCCTACGAGCAGTACTTC. It specifies CASSKVLVSSYEQYF.

The J gene is TRBJ2-5, the V gene TRBV7-9; D is uncertain. Germline CDR1 SEHNR, CDR2 FQNEAQ (reference sequence). With 2 bases removed from V and 0 bases from J, the gap between germline ends came to 10 bases. The CDR3 loop spans 15 amino acids. In DNA, the CDR3 is TGTGCCAGCAGCTTATCGGCCATGTACCAAGAGACCCAGTACTTC. This codes for CASSLSAMYQETQYF.

In DNA form, the CDR3 reads TGTGCCAGCAGCTTAGTGGACCTGAGGGGGCAAGAGACCCAGTACTTC. Its translation: CASSLVDLRGQETQYF. V and J are TRBV11-2 and TRBJ2-5, with a tentative D call TRBD1 (6 bases). This CDR3 is 16 amino acids long. Germline assignment: CDR1 SGHAT and CDR2 FQNNGV. Trimming stripped 1 base from V and 2 bases from J, with 14 bases between.

This clonotype came up once. CDR3 sequence: CSVEGRGNDNEQFF. The CDR3 region has the DNA TGCAGCGTTGAGGGGCGGGGGAACGACAATGAGCAGTTCTTC. The V gene is TRBV29-1, the J gene TRBJ2-1; TRBD2 matches 7 bases. The J segment lost 5 bases and the V segment lost 3 bases, leaving 7 bases of the junction unmatched. CDR1 is SQVTM, CDR2 ANQGSEA, per germline. CDR3 length: 14 residues.

On this clonotype itself: Its ends do not fully match the called genes, so a read error is possible. V and J are TRBV3-1 and TRBJ2-7, with D uncertain. The CDR3 runs to 13 residues. The germline CDR1 and CDR2 sequences are LGHDT and YNNKEL (reference sequence). CDR3 DNA sequence: TGTGCCAACAGCCAAGGGCAGCGATACGAGCAGTACTTC. Its translation is CANSQGQRYEQYF.

The rearrangement uses TRBV5-5 and TRBJ2-1; 12 bases line up with TRBD2. V was clipped by 3 bases and J by 9 bases; unmatched bases: 10. Per the germline V gene, CDR1 is SGHKS and CDR2 is YYEKEE (reference sequence). The CDR3 is made up of 16 amino acids. The CDR3 DNA reads as TGTGCCAGCAGCTCCCACGGGACTAGCGGGTTATTTGAGCAGTTCTTC. Its protein product is CASSSHGTSGLFEQFF.

This clonotype has more than one count but fewer than ten. The chain couples TRBV15 to TRBJ2-1, with TRBD1 identical over 7 bases. Germline V gives CDR1 LNHNV, CDR2 YYDKDF (reference sequence). After removal of 3 bases from V and 9 bases from J, the junction contained 14 bases not matched to a gene. The length of the CDR3 is 16 residues. The CDR3 DNA follows: TGTGCCACCAGCAGCCCCGGTGGGACAGCTTTAGGTGAGCAGTTCTTC. This translates into CATSSPGGTALGEQFF.

This clonotype was counted between two and nine times. The V and J genes are TRBV4-1 and TRBJ2-1, with 9 bases lining up with TRBD2. Germline V lookup: CDR1 MGHRA, CDR2 YSYEKL. The CDR3 totals 16 residues. V gave up 2 bases and J gave up 4 bases; unmatched junction bases: 6. Here the CDR3 reads CASSQLGLAPYNEQFF. The CDR3 region has the DNA TGCGCCAGCAGCCAACTGGGACTAGCACCTTACAATGAGCAGTTCTTC.

There are a few counts of this clonotype. The chain combines TRBV4-1 with TRBJ1-4, with D maybe TRBD1 (5 bases). Germline V CDR1 and CDR2: MGHRA, YSYEKL. Trimming stripped 4 bases from V and 2 bases from J, with 11 bases between. The CDR3 spans 15 residues. CDR3 nucleotide sequence: TGCGCCAGCAGCCCACAGGCGGAGACTAATGAAAAACTGTTTTTT. Translating it yields CASSPQAETNEKLFF.

The V and J genes are TRBV6-2 or TRBV6-3 and TRBJ2-7; 13 positions match TRBD2. Germline V lookup: CDR1 MNHEY, CDR2 SVGEGT. This CDR3 comprises 15 residues. The V and J ends lost 10 bases and 0 bases, in that order; junction bases with no gene match: 6. CDR3 bases: TGTGCCACCGGACTAGCGGGAGTGAACTCCTACGAGCAGTACTTC. Protein sequence: CATGLAGVNSYEQYF.

The table lists this clonotype with a few counts. The chain carries TRBV12-3 or TRBV12-4 and TRBJ2-4, with TRBD2 identical over 8 bases. The length of the CDR3 is 14 residues. With V trimmed by 6 bases and J by 4 bases, 5 bases remained unmatched. CDR3 region: CASSLTSGKNIQYF. CDR3 nucleotides: TGTGCCAGCAGCCTAACTAGCGGTAAAAACATTCAGTACTTC.